Following are 32 T cell receptor beta chains from one sample sequenced in a study of regulatory T cells in long-lasting Graves disease listed by TCRdb under 2021. In the paper's terms, the time point label means: persistent/refractory GD, antithyroid drugs over 5 years with positive TRAb. RNA was extracted from PBMCs in TRIzol for both TCR sequencing and RNA sequencing. The method was multiplex PCR. The run used an Illumina HiSeq 4000. CDR3 regions were amplified by Arm-PCR with iRepertoire HTBI primers to construct TCR beta libraries. TCRdb's own reprocessing of the public reads used fastp at Q25 and MiXCR and kept productive beta chains. All rows with the same CDR3 protein become a single entry with the most common DNA and genes. The sample yields hundreds of thousands of distinct CDR3 sequences; under 25% were counted once. Around 13% of the sample comes from the top ten. Sequencing was performed on peripheral blood mononuclear cells (PBMCs), taken when the disease was refractory, from a patient treated with antithyroid drugs. Every receptor here comes from a female donor with Graves disease.

This clonotype has only a few counts. The V and J genes are TRBV10-3 and TRBJ1-1; D is unclear. Trimming removed 4 bases from V and 2 bases from J, with 11 bases in between. Germline CDR1 ENHRY, CDR2 SYGVKD. The CDR3 loop spans 14 amino acids. The CDR3 region has the DNA TGTGCCATCAGTGGCGGGCAACTTAACACTGAAGCTTTCTTT. Protein sequence: CAISGGQLNTEAFF.

This clonotype was seen at least ten times. The rearrangement uses TRBV11-1 and TRBJ2-5; tentatively, D is TRBD2 (5 bases). V was shortened by 5 bases and J by 0 bases, with 19 bases between the two germline ends. The CDR3 is 17 residues long. Germline assignment: CDR1 SGHAT and CDR2 FQDESV (reference sequence). The CDR3 region has the DNA TGTGCCAGCAGCCCGAGCTGGGGAGCGGCCTACCAAGAGACCCAGTACTTC. Translated: CASSPSWGAAYQETQYF.

This clonotype has only a few counts. The gene calls are TRBV10-3 and TRBJ2-1, with D perhaps TRBD2 (7 bases). Trimming removed 2 bases at V and 0 bases at J, with 11 bases between. Germline V gene lookup returns CDR1 ENHRY and CDR2 SYGVKD. This CDR3 has 16 residues. DNA of the CDR3: TGTGCCATCAGTGAGCCCGCGGGGGCCTCCTACAATGAGCAGTTCTTC. Amino acid sequence: CAISEPAGASYNEQFF.

This rearrangement joins TRBV10-1 to TRBJ2-1; D is possibly TRBD1 (5 bases). In germline, CDR1 is WNHNN, CDR2 SYGVQD (reference sequence). There are 15 residues in the CDR3. V lost 8 bases and J 2 bases, leaving 16 bases between the germline ends. The CDR3 is CASPSGNVAYNEQFF. The CDR3 DNA sequence: TGCGCCAGCCCGTCAGGGAACGTTGCCTACAATGAGCAGTTCTTC.

This clonotype was picked up a small number of times. CDR3 bases: TGTGCCAGCAGCTTAGGTCTCGGGACTAGCAGATACGAGCAGTACTTC. Translating gives CASSLGLGTSRYEQYF. The V call is TRBV7-2, the J call TRBJ2-7, with 9 bases that match TRBD2. Trimming removed 1 base from V and 4 bases from J; junction bases left unmatched: 8. This CDR3 has 16 residues. Looked up from germline, CDR1 is SGHTA and CDR2 is FQGNSA.

This clonotype occurred a few times. The V call is TRBV12-3 or TRBV12-4, the J call TRBJ2-3; 9 nucleotides align to TRBD1. This CDR3 comprises 16 residues. Trimming at V came to 4 bases and at J to 4 bases, leaving 9 bases not matched to a gene. CDR3 in amino acids: CASSSGTGKGADTQYF. CDR3 sequence (DNA): TGTGCCAGCAGTTCCGGGACAGGGAAGGGGGCAGATACGCAGTATTTT.

This clonotype was recorded at least ten times. The chain employs TRBV7-2 and TRBJ2-5; D unresolved. The CDR3 is made up of 12 amino acids. V was clipped by 4 bases and J by 5 bases, with 8 bases between them. Germline V gene lookup returns CDR1 SGHTA and CDR2 FQGNSA. This CDR3 reads CASSSTLETQYF. The DNA of the CDR3 is TGTGCCAGCAGCTCCACACTGGAGACCCAGTACTTC. Drawing the rest from reference TRBV7-2 and TRBJ2-5, the complete variable domain is GAGVSQSPSNKVTEKGKDVELRCDPISGHTALYWYRQSLGQGLEFLIYFQGNSAPDKSGLPSDRFSAERTGGSVSTLTIQRTQQEDSAVYLCASSSTLETQYFGPGTRLLVL.

The CDR3 loop reads CASSQESRGNTIYF. The CDR3, as DNA: TGTGCCAGCAGCCAGGAGTCAAGAGGAAACACCATATATTTT. This chain links TRBV3-1 with TRBJ1-3; D remains ambiguous. Trimming left V 3 bases short and J 4 bases short, with 10 bases between. The CDR3 extends over 14 amino acids. Germline CDR1 reads LGHDT; CDR2 reads YNNKEL (reference sequence).

The sample holds a few counts of this clonotype. V gene TRBV20-1 combines with J gene TRBJ2-7; D possibly corresponds to TRBD2 (6 bases). There are 17 residues in the CDR3. Germline V gene data show CDR1 as DFQATT and CDR2 as SNEGSKA (reference sequence). V was trimmed by 6 bases and J by 3 bases, leaving 27 bases between them. CDR3 coding DNA: TGCAGTGCCGCCCTGCGGGGATACGGGACTCCCAACTACGAGCAGTACTTC. It encodes CSAALRGYGTPNYEQYF.

The table lists this clonotype with many counts. The genes are TRBV29-1 and TRBJ2-5; D is ambiguous. The CDR3 covers 12 residues. Deletions cut 5 bases from V and 2 bases from J, with 9 bases between. Germline CDR1 and CDR2: SQVTM and ANQGSEA. The CDR3 nucleotides read TGCAGCGTTCCCATACAACAAGAGACCCAGTACTTC. Translating it yields CSVPIQQETQYF.

Details on this clonotype: The junction shows a germline mismatch at one end, possibly a read error. The J gene is TRBJ2-7, the V gene TRBV25-1, with a tentative D call TRBD1 (6 bases). The CDR3 totals 9 residues. Looked up from germline, CDR1 is MGHDK and CDR2 is SYGVNS. CDR3 coding DNA: TGTGCCAGCAGGGACAGCCTTACGTTC. Protein: CASRDSLTF.

This clonotype appeared a few times. This chain joins TRBV12-3 or TRBV12-4 and TRBJ2-1; the D is unclear. CDR3 size: 11 residues. The germline V and J ends were trimmed by 6 bases and 7 bases, with 7 bases remaining between them. The CDR3 protein is CASRQNNEQFF. The DNA of the CDR3 is TGTGCCAGCAGGCAAAATAATGAGCAGTTCTTC.

This rearrangement joins TRBV29-1 to TRBJ1-1, with 10 bases that match TRBD1. CDR1 SQVTM and CDR2 ANQGSEA come from the germline V gene. The junction had 15 bases not matched to a gene; V was cut back by 4 bases and J by 4 bases. This CDR3 has 17 residues. This chain's CDR3 is CSVGFRDRGGGSTEAFF. The CDR3 DNA is TGCAGCGTTGGATTCCGGGACAGGGGAGGAGGGTCCACTGAAGCTTTCTTT.

The CDR3 bases are TGTGCCAGTAGTGGACAGCGTTATGGCTACACCTTC. This gives the protein CASSGQRYGYTF. The rearrangement joins TRBV19 to TRBJ1-2; D may be TRBD1 (6 bases). The V gene lost 5 bases and the J gene lost 5 bases, with 9 bases spanning the gap. Germline lookup yields CDR1 LNHDA and CDR2 SQIVND (reference sequence). This CDR3 region has 12 residues.

In the case of this clonotype: This may come from a read error, since a much larger clone is one base off. The chain uses TRBV2 and TRBJ1-5; 7 nucleotides match TRBD1. The CDR3 runs to 15 residues. The germline V gene has CDR1 SNHLY and CDR2 FYNNEI. CDR3 sequence reads: CASSEYRGGNQSQHF. For the CDR3, the DNA is TGTGCCAGCAGTGAATACAGGGGTGGAAATCAGTCCCAGCATTTT.

This clonotype was counted only a few times. This chain uses TRBV20-1 with TRBJ1-6, with 7 bases fitting TRBD1. CDR3 length equals 12 residues. Germline CDR1 DFQATT, CDR2 SNEGSKA (reference sequence). Trimming at V came to 6 bases and at J to 10 bases, leaving 6 bases not matched to a gene. CDR3 sequence reads: CSASTGESPLHF. CDR3 DNA sequence: TGCAGTGCCTCAACAGGGGAATCACCCCTCCACTTT.

This clonotype was counted at least ten times. The chain carries TRBV29-1 and TRBJ1-1; D gene ambiguous. This CDR3 region has 13 residues. Germline V gives CDR1 SQVTM, CDR2 ANQGSEA. The V end was cut by 4 bases, the J end by 3 bases, with 12 bases between. Here the CDR3 reads CSVAGKLYTEAFF. As DNA, the CDR3 is TGCAGCGTTGCGGGCAAGCTTTACACTGAAGCTTTCTTT.

This clonotype appeared a few times. The chain links TRBV19 to TRBJ1-5; D gene unclear. The CDR3 has 16 amino acids. Germline loops: CDR1 LNHDA, CDR2 SQIVND (reference sequence). V was cut by 0 bases and J by 10 bases, with 19 bases left in between. For the CDR3, the DNA is TGTGCCAGTAGTATAGAGTTTCGGCAAGCAGGCTATCCCCAGCATTTT. Translating gives CASSIEFRQAGYPQHF.

The chain joins TRBV30 to TRBJ2-5, with 9 bases identical to TRBD1. Germline V CDR1 and CDR2: GTSNPN, SVGIG (reference sequence). The trim removed 2 bases at V and 2 bases at J, leaving 6 bases unmatched. CDR3 length: 15 residues. CDR3 amino acids: CAWSTGTGKQETQYF. CDR3 bases: TGTGCCTGGAGTACAGGGACAGGGAAACAAGAGACCCAGTACTTC.

The table lists this clonotype with a few counts. V and J are TRBV30 and TRBJ2-7; 9 bases line up with TRBD1. The length of the CDR3 is 14 residues. Looked up from germline, CDR1 is GTSNPN and CDR2 is SVGIG (reference sequence). V lost 8 bases and J lost 5; bases outside the gene matches: 13. In DNA, the CDR3 is TGTGCCGGAACACGGGACAGGGCGGGTAACGAGCAGTACTTC. Protein product: CAGTRDRAGNEQYF.

This clonotype came up many times. This chain uses TRBV2 with TRBJ2-4; D perhaps matches TRBD2 (6 bases). Germline-derived CDR1 and CDR2 are SNHLY and FYNNEI. The V end was cut by 7 bases, the J end by 6 bases, with 13 bases between. The CDR3 spans 13 residues. CDR3 sequence: CASTPQEGNIQYF. The CDR3 DNA is TGTGCCAGCACCCCCCAGGAGGGAAACATTCAGTACTTC.

The gene calls are TRBV19 and TRBJ2-7, with 7 bases that match TRBD1. The CDR3 has 18 amino acids. Germline V gene lookup returns CDR1 LNHDA and CDR2 SQIVND (reference sequence). V shed 8 bases and J 1 base; nucleotides not matched to a gene: 20. This CDR3 is CASSTRFLRQGASYEQYF. CDR3 coding DNA: TGTGCCAGTTCAACCCGGTTTTTAAGACAGGGTGCGTCCTACGAGCAGTACTTC.

This clonotype has at least ten counts. The chain carries TRBV10-3 and TRBJ1-2; D is undetermined. Germline values: CDR1 ENHRY, CDR2 SYGVKD. This CDR3 is built from 15 residues. V was trimmed by 0 bases and J by 3 bases, leaving 11 bases between them. The CDR3 DNA is TGTGCCATCAGTGAGTCGAATCGAGAGCACTATGGCTACACCTTC. Its translation: CAISESNREHYGYTF.

The J gene is TRBJ2-5, the V gene TRBV15; unclear D gene. The V end lost 0 bases, the J end lost 7 bases, and 12 bases lay between the germline ends. In germline, CDR1 is LNHNV, CDR2 YYDKDF (reference sequence). This CDR3 is 14 amino acids long. The CDR3 nucleotides are TGTGCCACCAGCAGAGATCAAGGGTTTGGGACCCAGTACTTC. It encodes CATSRDQGFGTQYF.

Ten or more counts support this clonotype. This sequence joins TRBV29-1 and TRBJ1-1; D may be TRBD1 (6 bases). The germline V and J ends were trimmed by 4 bases and 10 bases, with 13 bases remaining between them. Per the germline V gene, CDR1 is SQVTM and CDR2 is ANQGSEA. The CDR3 is 11 residues long. The CDR3 loop reads CSVAGGAIAFF. As DNA, the CDR3 is TGCAGCGTTGCGGGGGGCGCGATAGCTTTCTTT.

This clonotype was seen ten or more times. The rearrangement joins TRBV11-3 to TRBJ1-1; D not certain. Germline V lookup: CDR1 SGHNT, CDR2 YENEEA. Trimming left V 1 base short and J 0 bases short, with 9 bases between. The length of the CDR3 is 15 residues. The CDR3 protein is CASSLGYGMNTEAFF. CDR3 sequence (DNA): TGTGCCAGCAGCTTAGGTTACGGCATGAACACTGAAGCTTTCTTT.

This clonotype has just a few counts. This may stem from a read error, because a much larger clone lies one nucleotide away. The rearrangement links TRBV28 to TRBJ1-2, with 7 bases fitting TRBD1. V shed 8 bases and J 7 bases; nucleotides not matched to a gene: 10. From germline, CDR1 is MDHEN and CDR2 SYDVKM. The CDR3 sequence is 13 residues long. CDR3 residues: CASGRGVGGGYTF. The CDR3 DNA follows: TGTGCCAGCGGCAGGGGGGTGGGGGGTGGCTACACCTTC.

As concerns this clonotype: Just one base apart from a much larger clone, this may be a read error. This rearrangement joins TRBV7-2 to TRBJ2-1; D gene uncertain. This CDR3 is 14 amino acids long. Per germline, CDR1 SGHTA and CDR2 FQGNSA. CDR3 in DNA: TGTGCCAGCAGCCCAGACAACTCCTACAATGAGCAGCTCTTC. It codes for CASSPDNSYNEQLF. The variable domain in full, with the rest retrieved from reference TRBV7-2 and TRBJ2-1, is GAGVSQSPSNKVTEKGKDVELRCDPISGHTALYWYRQSLGQGLEFLIYFQGNSAPDKSGLPSDRFSAERTGGSVSTLTIQRTQQEDSAVYLCASSPDNSYNEQLFGPGTRLTVL.

The rearrangement links TRBV6-1 to TRBJ2-2; 8 bases are shared with TRBD1. CDR3 length: 15 residues. Germline V CDR1 and CDR2: MNHNS, SASEGT. J was trimmed by 2 bases and V by 7 bases; bases with no gene match: 6. The CDR3 bases are TGTGCCAGCACCTGGACAGGGACAAACACCGGGGAGCTGTTTTTT. It specifies CASTWTGTNTGELFF.

The chain links TRBV6-2 or TRBV6-3 to TRBJ1-5; weak D call: TRBD1 (5 bases). Germline CDR1 MNHEY, CDR2 SVGEGT. CDR3 length: 13 residues. Trimming stripped 7 bases from V and 3 bases from J, with 10 bases between. CDR3 residues: CASNPRVNQPQHF. The CDR3 DNA reads TGTGCCAGCAACCCCAGGGTCAATCAGCCCCAGCATTTT.

This clonotype occurred a few times. The J gene is TRBJ2-2, the V gene TRBV6-1, with D hard to call. Trimming cost V 7 bases and J 4 bases, with 7 bases left between them. CDR3 length: 12 amino acids. Germline V gene data show CDR1 as MNHNS and CDR2 as SASEGT. The CDR3 nucleotides read TGTGCCAGCAAAAAGGTCACCGGGGAGCTGTTTTTT. This gives the protein CASKKVTGELFF.

The chain joins TRBV14 to TRBJ1-2; perhaps TRBD1 as D (6 bases). Looked up from germline, CDR1 is SGHDN and CDR2 is FVKESK. The CDR3 is made up of 16 amino acids. Between the trimmed V and J ends, which lost 3 bases and 7 bases, there was a span of 21 bases. CDR3 sequence (DNA): TGTGCCAGCAGCCACGAACTAGGGGGGCAGGTGGGTGGCTACACCTTC. The encoded protein is CASSHELGGQVGGYTF.